Listed below are T cell receptor beta chains from one sample, sequenced in a study of T cell responses to AZD1222 COVID-19 vaccine. The protocol was immunoSEQ multiplex PCR, while the TCRdb copy is restricted to in-frame clones and leaves out a portion. The repertoire holds 150,000 to 200,000 clones, with 90% to 95% as singletons. Sample: peripheral blood, taken on day 0 of AZD1222 vaccination. Receptors originate from an adult in good health. The CDR3 runs from the conserved cysteine through the conserved F or W.

J,V,CDR3
TRBJ1-1,TRBV27,CASRTLWGMEEAFF
TRBJ2-7,TRBV19,CASSVRQGSNEQYF
TRBJ1-1,TRBV4-2,CASSPMQAGNTEAFF
TRBJ2-2,TRBV5-4,CASSLSSGVVGGELFF
TRBJ2-1,TRBV30,CAWSVRGSRAYYNEQFF
TRBJ1-4,TRBV3-1/TRBV3-2,CASSHYGQGAEKLFF
TRBJ1-2,TRBV30,CATGYYGYTF
TRBJ2-7,TRBV27,CASSFSAGLYEQYF
TRBJ2-7,TRBV28,CASSLKAGYEQYF
TRBJ1-1,TRBV6-1,CASSGPRVGGWTEAFF
TRBJ2-1,TRBV7-8,CASSKYHQSSYNEQFF
TRBJ1-4,TRBV24-1,CATSDNGQGDEKLFF
TRBJ1-4,TRBV6-5,CASSYAGGVIEKLFF
TRBJ2-3,TRBV11-3,CASSLDHGDTQYF
TRBJ2-7,TRBV11-3,CASSSWTSGGAKYEQYF
TRBJ2-5,TRBV6-5,CASSYSRGGTLRTQYF
TRBJ2-7,TRBV7-9,CASSPTGYEQYF
TRBJ2-3,TRBV11-2,CASSLVFRGKNTQYF
TRBJ1-4,TRBV14,CASSQGGQGLNEKLFF
TRBJ1-2,TRBV28,CASSSGTPNYGYTF
TRBJ2-3,TRBV30,CAWSETDTQYF
TRBJ1-4,TRBV7-2,CASSLMVGLWANEKLFF
TRBJ1-1,TRBV12-3/TRBV12-4,CASSKTGTEAFF
TRBJ1-5,TRBV25-1,CASSGTGFNQPQHF
TRBJ1-3,TRBV3-1/TRBV3-2,CASSRGGHGNTIYF
TRBJ2-3,TRBV10-3,CAISDTTRRGTDTQYF
TRBJ2-7,TRBV2,CASSELGTGMGEQYF
TRBJ1-2,TRBV30,CAWKIADANYGYTF
TRBJ1-2,TRBV2,CASSAEGVGYTF
TRBJ1-3,TRBV4-1,CASSPDWGVRSGNTIYF
TRBJ2-3,TRBV10-2,CATLAYTDTQYF
TRBJ1-5,TRBV19,CASHTLQGGVHQPQHF
TRBJ1-5,TRBV2,CASSLDRGDQPQHF
TRBJ2-7,TRBV5-1,CASSFAGDHSYEQYF
TRBJ2-1,TRBV5-1,CASSLRQSSYNEQFF
TRBJ2-2,TRBV4-1,CASSHPGQGTGELFF
TRBJ2-3,TRBV7-2,CASSLFPHQRGGQGDTQYF
TRBJ1-5,TRBV27,CATRRDRGPLSNQPQHF
TRBJ1-2,TRBV5-1,CASSSGTGLLYGYTF
TRBJ1-6,TRBV7-9,CASSLGSPQATLHF
TRBJ1-5,TRBV27,CASRIQGAGQPQHF
TRBJ2-7,TRBV7-9,CASSLFPGGSYEQYF
TRBJ2-5,TRBV25-1,CASSDLVVMRETQYF
TRBJ1-2,TRBV12-3/TRBV12-4,CASSFAGVGGYTF
TRBJ1-6,TRBV4-1,CASSQVDLGLLGSPLHF